This is a list of T cell receptor beta chains from one sample in a study of blood T cell repertoires in COVID-19. Libraries were prepared by immunoSEQ multiplex PCR; TCRdb keeps only in-frame clonotypes and omits some of them. The top ten hold roughly 3.2% of the sample, which has 100,000 to 150,000 clones, approximately 85% seen once. The sequenced sample was peripheral blood. These receptors were obtained from a woman aged 80 or over with COVID-19, enrolled during active disease. Each CDR3 is given with its conserved first and last residue. Some rows mark clone size as missing; the rest say once, few, many or name a class of expanded clone.

CDR3aa: CASSPATGSNQPQHF
j_gene: TRBJ1-5
v_gene: TRBV18
abundance: .

CDR3aa: CASSPPSGTGVSDTQYF
j_gene: TRBJ2-3
v_gene: TRBV27
abundance: few

CDR3aa: CASSLAVGRGEDEQFF
j_gene: TRBJ2-1
v_gene: TRBV5-1
abundance: .

CDR3aa: CASRYRVGSNQPQHF
j_gene: TRBJ1-5
v_gene: TRBV2
abundance: .

CDR3aa: CASSKREGRNEQFF
j_gene: TRBJ2-1
v_gene: TRBV6-5
abundance: .

CDR3aa: CASSLSSGRGDEQFF
j_gene: TRBJ2-1
v_gene: TRBV7-9
abundance: .

CDR3aa: CASSLDSSGTDTQYF
j_gene: TRBJ2-3
v_gene: TRBV11-3
abundance: .

CDR3aa: CASSLDRVNEQFF
j_gene: TRBJ2-1
v_gene: TRBV12-3/TRBV12-4
abundance: .

CDR3aa: CASSLFSSNQPQHF
j_gene: TRBJ1-5
v_gene: TRBV7-2
abundance: .

CDR3aa: CASSFAGVAPSHQPQHF
j_gene: TRBJ1-5
v_gene: TRBV12-1
abundance: few

CDR3aa: CASSPGVKDTQYF
j_gene: TRBJ2-3
v_gene: TRBV7-2
abundance: once

CDR3aa: CASRRAGAVGELFF
j_gene: TRBJ2-2
v_gene: TRBV27
abundance: .

CDR3aa: CASSSPVTGGTDTQYF
j_gene: TRBJ2-3
v_gene: TRBV7-8
abundance: .

CDR3aa: CASRRTFNYGYTF
j_gene: TRBJ1-2
v_gene: TRBV5-6
abundance: .

CDR3aa: CASSKAGQGRLNEQFF
j_gene: TRBJ2-1
v_gene: TRBV7-8
abundance: .

CDR3aa: CASSLASTGPYEQYF
j_gene: TRBJ2-7
v_gene: TRBV7-6
abundance: .

CDR3aa: CASSVALAGFPHAGEQFF
j_gene: TRBJ2-1
v_gene: TRBV2
abundance: .

CDR3aa: CASSQDLGRDYGYTF
j_gene: TRBJ1-2
v_gene: TRBV3-1/TRBV3-2
abundance: .

CDR3aa: CATSRPMATEAFF
j_gene: TRBJ1-1
v_gene: TRBV15
abundance: few

CDR3aa: CASSRDRLATILFF
j_gene: TRBJ1-4
v_gene: TRBV19
abundance: .

CDR3aa: CASSENRGNEQFF
j_gene: TRBJ2-1
v_gene: TRBV6-1
abundance: .

CDR3aa: CASSLAGVLDTQYF
j_gene: TRBJ2-3
v_gene: TRBV7-9
abundance: .

CDR3aa: CSASIREQEQYF
j_gene: TRBJ2-7
v_gene: TRBV20-1
abundance: .

CDR3aa: CASTYRGRTTGELFF
j_gene: TRBJ2-2
v_gene: TRBV19
abundance: .

CDR3aa: CASSRLGGGEQYF
j_gene: TRBJ2-7
v_gene: TRBV5-6
abundance: .

CDR3aa: CASSVATGFQETQYF
j_gene: TRBJ2-5
v_gene: TRBV9
abundance: few